This T cell receptor beta chain was sequenced for a study of blood T cell repertoires in COVID-19. Looking at the study overall: In each case, the material was cDNA or gDNA derived from T cells, B-cell-depleted T cells, or PBMCs.

In the authors' methods: Amplification of reference gene primers provided the estimated nucleated cell counts. Generated by immunoSEQ multiplex PCR, the TCRdb table keeps only in-frame clones and is missing some. The V and J calls and clone size are taken from that table; D and trimming were inferred from the DNA. This table has nearly 200,000 clones, around 80% appearing once. Sequencing was performed on peripheral blood. The sequence was obtained from a human donor in a cohort sampled during active COVID-19.

CDR3 nucleotide sequence: TGTGCCATCTCTAGCGAGTACACAGATACGCAGTATTTT. Residues: CAISSEYTDTQYF. This rearrangement joins TRBV10-3 to TRBJ2-3, with a possible D match to TRBD2 (6 bases). The CDR3 totals 13 residues. The germline gives CDR1 ENHRY, CDR2 SYGVKD. Trimming took off 8 bases at V and 2 bases at J, with 11 bases between the two ends.